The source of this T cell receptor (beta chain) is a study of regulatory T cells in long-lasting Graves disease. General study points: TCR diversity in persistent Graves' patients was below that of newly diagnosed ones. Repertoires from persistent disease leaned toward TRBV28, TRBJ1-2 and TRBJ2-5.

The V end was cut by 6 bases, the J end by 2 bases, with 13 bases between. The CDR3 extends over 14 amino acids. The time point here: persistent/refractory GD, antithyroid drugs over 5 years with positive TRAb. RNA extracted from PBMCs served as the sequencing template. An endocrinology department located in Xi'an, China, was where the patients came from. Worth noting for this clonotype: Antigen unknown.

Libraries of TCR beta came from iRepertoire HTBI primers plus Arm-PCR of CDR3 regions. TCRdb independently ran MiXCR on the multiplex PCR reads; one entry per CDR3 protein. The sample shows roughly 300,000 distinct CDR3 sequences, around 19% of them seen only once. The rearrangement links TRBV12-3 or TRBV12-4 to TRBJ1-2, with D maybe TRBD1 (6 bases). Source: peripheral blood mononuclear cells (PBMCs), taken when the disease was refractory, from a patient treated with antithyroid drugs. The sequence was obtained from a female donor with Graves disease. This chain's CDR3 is CASSRGDINYGYTF. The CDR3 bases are TGTGCCAGCAGCAGAGGGGACATCAACTATGGCTACACCTTC.